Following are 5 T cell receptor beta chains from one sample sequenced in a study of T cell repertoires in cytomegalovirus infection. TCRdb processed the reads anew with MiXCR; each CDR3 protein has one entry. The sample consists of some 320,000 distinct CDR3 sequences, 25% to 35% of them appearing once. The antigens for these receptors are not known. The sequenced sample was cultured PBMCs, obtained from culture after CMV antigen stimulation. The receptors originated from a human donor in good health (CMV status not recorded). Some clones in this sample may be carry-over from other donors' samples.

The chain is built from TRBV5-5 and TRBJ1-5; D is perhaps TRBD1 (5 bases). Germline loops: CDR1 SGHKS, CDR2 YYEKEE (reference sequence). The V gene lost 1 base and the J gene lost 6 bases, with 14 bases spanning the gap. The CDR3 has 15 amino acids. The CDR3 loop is CASSLQGGPSQPQHF. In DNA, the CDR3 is TGTGCCAGCAGCTTGCAGGGAGGGCCCAGTCAGCCCCAGCATTTT.

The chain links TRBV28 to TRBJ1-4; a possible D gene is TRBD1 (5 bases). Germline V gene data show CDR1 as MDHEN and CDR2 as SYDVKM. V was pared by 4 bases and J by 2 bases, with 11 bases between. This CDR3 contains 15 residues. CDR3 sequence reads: CASSYRGGTNEKLFF. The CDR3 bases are TGTGCCAGCAGTTATCGGGGGGGTACTAATGAAAAACTGTTTTTT.

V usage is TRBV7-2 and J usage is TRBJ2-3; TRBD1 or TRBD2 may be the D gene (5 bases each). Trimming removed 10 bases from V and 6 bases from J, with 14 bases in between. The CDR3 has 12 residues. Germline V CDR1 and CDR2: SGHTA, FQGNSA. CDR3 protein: CAKRGPGDTQYF. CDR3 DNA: TGTGCCAAGAGGGGCCCGGGTGATACGCAGTATTTT. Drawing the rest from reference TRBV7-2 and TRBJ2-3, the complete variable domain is GAGVSQSPSNKVTEKGKDVELRCDPISGHTALYWYRQSLGQGLEFLIYFQGNSAPDKSGLPSDRFSAERTGGSVSTLTIQRTQQEDSAVYLCAKRGPGDTQYFGPGTRLTVL.

The CDR3 loop reads CASSLRDTTVVGYTF. In DNA form, the CDR3 reads TGTGCCAGCAGCTTACGGGACACTACGGTCGTGGGCTACACCTTC. The V and J genes are TRBV7-2 and TRBJ1-2; D may be TRBD1 (6 bases). The CDR3 is 15 residues long. V lost 2 bases and J 8 bases, leaving 18 bases between the germline ends. Germline CDR1 SGHTA, CDR2 FQGNSA.

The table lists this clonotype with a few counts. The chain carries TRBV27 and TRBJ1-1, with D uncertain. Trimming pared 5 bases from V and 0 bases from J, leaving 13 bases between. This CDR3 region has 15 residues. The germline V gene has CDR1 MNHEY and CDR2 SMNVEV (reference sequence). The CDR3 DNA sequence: TGTGCCAGCAGTGGCATCGGACGGATGAACACTGAAGCTTTCTTT. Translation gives CASSGIGRMNTEAFF.